These 17 T cell receptor beta chains were all obtained from the same sample, sequenced in a study of beta chain features in type 1 diabetes. Expressed TCRB transcripts were sequenced because the entire RNA isolate underwent reverse transcription. TCRdb's table, derived via immunoSEQ multiplex PCR, lists solely in-frame clones and lacks some. This repertoire shows about 740,000 clones, around an eighth found once; its top ten account for approximately 0.02%. No antigens are known for them. Points from the study as a whole: Shortening of TCRB CDR3s, moderate but significant, appeared in all four CD4+ subsets of Type 1 diabetes patients.

The sequencing sample was made of naive CD4+ T cells from blood. Receptors were obtained from a man between 18 and 35 years old with type 1 diabetes.

The chain combines TRBV7-6 with TRBJ2-3; a weak D match, TRBD2 (6 bases). Germline CDR1 reads SGHVS; CDR2 reads FNYEAQ. The CDR3 sequence is 15 residues long. V was cut by 3 bases and J by 6 bases, with 16 bases left in between. The CDR3 here is CASSLIGGAGDTQYF. The DNA of the CDR3 is TGTGCCAGCAGCTTGATTGGAGGGGCTGGTGATACGCAGTATTTT.

This clone appeared a few times. The chain employs TRBV9 and TRBJ2-7; no reliable D call. CDR3 length: 13 amino acids. The ends were cut back, 2 bases at V and 6 bases at J, with 12 bases in the middle. Germline V lookup: CDR1 SGDLS, CDR2 YYNGEE. CDR3 sequence: CASSVGPGGEQYF. The CDR3 nucleotides read TGTGCCAGCAGCGTTGGGCCGGGCGGCGAGCAGTACTTC.

The table lists this clone with a few counts. The J gene is TRBJ1-2, the V gene TRBV30, with TRBD1 matching over 7 bases. V dropped 2 bases and J dropped 9; count of bases not matched to a gene: 3. Germline loops: CDR1 GTSNPN, CDR2 SVGIG (reference sequence). The CDR3 has 11 amino acids. DNA of the CDR3: TGTGCCTGGAGTCAGGGGGGGAGCTACACCTTC. Encoded protein: CAWSQGGSYTF.

The rearrangement joins TRBV2 to TRBJ2-1; maybe TRBD2 (5 bases). V lost 4 bases and J lost 6, with 10 bases in between. This CDR3 spans 13 amino acids. CDR1 and CDR2 from the germline V gene are SNHLY and FYNNEI. The CDR3 nucleotides read TGTGCCAGCAGTGCCCTAGCTGGCAATGAGCAGTTCTTC. Encoded protein: CASSALAGNEQFF.

V and J are TRBV2 and TRBJ1-1; 9 nucleotides match TRBD1. Trimming took 6 bases from V and 6 from J; bases not matched to a gene: 5. This CDR3 spans 13 amino acids. CDR1 SNHLY and CDR2 FYNNEI come from the germline V gene. For the CDR3, the DNA is TGTGCCAGCAGGGCGGGACAGGGACCTGAAGCTTTCTTT. It is translated as CASRAGQGPEAFF. Filled out from reference TRBV2 and TRBJ1-1, the complete variable domain reads EPEVTQTPSHQVTQMGQEVILRCVPISNHLYFYWYRQILGQKVEFLVSFYNNEISEKSEIFDDQFSVERPDGSNFTLKIRSTKLEDSAMYFCASRAGQGPEAFFGQGTRLTVV.

This clone showed up just a few times. The chain combines TRBV28 with TRBJ2-1; 9 nucleotides agree with TRBD1. CDR1 and CDR2 from the germline V gene are MDHEN and SYDVKM. V shed 7 bases, J shed 5 bases, and the junction held 9 bases outside the gene matches. The CDR3 is 15 amino acids. The CDR3 sequence: CASTSSGQGNNEQFF. DNA of the CDR3: TGTGCCAGCACGTCGTCGGGACAGGGAAACAATGAGCAGTTCTTC.

This sequence joins TRBV7-2 and TRBJ2-7; 7 bases are shared with TRBD1. There are 15 residues in the CDR3. V shed 0 bases, J shed 4 bases, and the junction held 6 bases outside the gene matches. The germline CDR1 and CDR2 sequences are SGHTA and FQGNSA. The chain's CDR3 is CASSLATGPGYEQYF. CDR3 sequence (DNA): TGTGCCAGCAGCTTAGCGACAGGGCCAGGGTACGAGCAGTACTTC.

The chain recombines TRBV28 with TRBJ2-3, with TRBD1 identical over 9 bases. Per germline, CDR1 MDHEN and CDR2 SYDVKM. The V segment lost 5 bases and the J segment 1 base; nucleotides outside the gene matches: 7. The CDR3 covers 16 residues. CDR3 region: CASSPRTGVRTDTQYF. The CDR3 coding sequence is TGTGCCAGCAGTCCCAGGACAGGGGTTCGCACAGATACGCAGTATTTT.

The sample holds a few counts of this clone. This sequence joins TRBV11-1 and TRBJ2-5; tentatively, D is TRBD1 or TRBD2 (5 bases each). The CDR3 length is 16 residues. Germline V gene lookup returns CDR1 SGHAT and CDR2 FQDESV (reference sequence). Trimming pared 5 bases from V and 4 bases from J, leaving 20 bases between. This chain's CDR3 is CASSPPDVGERETQYF. In nucleotides, the CDR3 is TGTGCCAGCAGCCCACCAGATGTGGGGGAGAGAGAGACCCAGTACTTC.

The rearrangement joins TRBV5-1 to TRBJ2-4; D is possibly TRBD1 (6 bases). Germline V gene data show CDR1 as SGHRS and CDR2 as YFSETQ. The V and J ends lost 2 bases and 7 bases respectively, with 10 bases between them. The CDR3 is 13 residues long. The CDR3 loop is CASSFKGENIQYF. The CDR3 DNA follows: TGCGCCAGCAGCTTTAAGGGGGAGAACATTCAGTACTTC.

This clone has just a few counts. The chain is built from TRBV7-2 and TRBJ2-3; TRBD2 is a possible D gene (7 bases). The CDR3 extends over 14 amino acids. Germline V gene lookup returns CDR1 SGHTA and CDR2 FQGNSA. V lost 5 bases and J 1 base, leaving 10 bases between the germline ends. Here the CDR3 reads CASSGRGGTDTQYF. The CDR3 nucleotides are TGTGCCAGCAGCGGGAGGGGGGGCACAGATACGCAGTATTTT.

The chain combines TRBV4-1 with TRBJ1-6; weak D call: TRBD1 (6 bases). Germline CDR1 reads MGHRA; CDR2 reads YSYEKL. Deletions cut 6 bases from V and 5 bases from J, with 17 bases between. The CDR3 is 16 residues long. This chain's CDR3 is CASRLTGDSNNSPLHF. The CDR3 DNA follows: TGCGCCAGCAGATTGACAGGCGATTCGAATAATTCACCCCTCCACTTT.

This sequence joins TRBV27 and TRBJ2-5; no definite D call. The CDR3 sequence is 14 residues long. Germline V lookup: CDR1 MNHEY, CDR2 SMNVEV (reference sequence). Trimming left V 2 bases short and J 5 bases short, with 12 bases between. The chain's CDR3 is CASSLQGIGETQYF. The CDR3 nucleotides are TGTGCCAGCAGTTTACAAGGGATCGGGGAGACCCAGTACTTC.

The CDR3 region has the DNA TGTGCCAGCAGCCAAGCGAGCGCTTACTCCTACGAGCAGTACTTC. Residues: CASSQASAYSYEQYF. The rearrangement joins TRBV14 to TRBJ2-7; D gene unclear. The CDR3 runs 15 residues. V lost 1 base, J lost 0 bases, and 10 bases lay in between. Germline lookup yields CDR1 SGHDN and CDR2 FVKESK.

Notes on this clone: Distinct nucleotide sequences in the sample also encode this CDR3. The chain links TRBV30 to TRBJ1-4; a weak D match, TRBD1 (5 bases). Looked up from germline, CDR1 is GTSNPN and CDR2 is SVGIG (reference sequence). The length of the CDR3 is 14 residues. Trimming removed 0 bases at V and 3 bases at J, with 8 bases between. CDR3 amino acids: CAWSVQAANEKLFF. In DNA, the CDR3 is TGTGCCTGGAGTGTACAGGCAGCTAATGAAAAACTGTTTTTT.

Only a few counts were recorded for this clone. The same CDR3 arises from other DNA sequences in this sample as well. The J gene is TRBJ2-7, the V gene TRBV29-1, with D uncertain. This CDR3 has 11 residues. Germline V gene lookup returns CDR1 SQVTM and CDR2 ANQGSEA. Trimming removed 3 bases from V and 0 bases from J, with 3 bases in between. The CDR3 DNA is TGCAGCGTTGAGGGCTCCTACGAGCAGTACTTC. It encodes CSVEGSYEQYF.

This clone turned up a few times. V usage is TRBV15 and J usage is TRBJ2-3; D is perhaps TRBD2 (6 bases). There are 15 residues in the CDR3. Between the trimmed V and J ends, which lost 4 bases and 4 bases, there was a span of 15 bases. Germline loops: CDR1 LNHNV, CDR2 YYDKDF (reference sequence). CDR3 sequence reads: CATSKRRGPADTQYF. The CDR3 DNA is TGTGCCACCAGCAAGCGGCGGGGCCCGGCAGATACGCAGTATTTT. Full variable domain (remainder filled in from reference TRBV15 and TRBJ2-3): DAMVIQNPRYQVTQFGKPVTLSCSQTLNHNVMYWYQQKSSQAPKLLFHYYDKDFNNEADTPDNFQSRRPNTSFCFLDIRSPGLGDTAMYLCATSKRRGPADTQYFGPGTRLTVL.